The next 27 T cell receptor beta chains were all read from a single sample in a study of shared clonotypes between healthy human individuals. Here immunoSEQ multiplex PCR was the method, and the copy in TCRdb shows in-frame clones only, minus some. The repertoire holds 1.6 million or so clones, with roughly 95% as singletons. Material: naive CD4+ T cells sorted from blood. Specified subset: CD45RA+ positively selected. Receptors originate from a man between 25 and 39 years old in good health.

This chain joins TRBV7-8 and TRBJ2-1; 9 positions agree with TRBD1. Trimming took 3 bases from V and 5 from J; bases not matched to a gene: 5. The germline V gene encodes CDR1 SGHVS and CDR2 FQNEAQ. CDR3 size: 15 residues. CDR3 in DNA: TGTGCCAGCAGCTTCCCCGGGACAGGGAACAATGAGCAGTTCTTC. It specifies CASSFPGTGNNEQFF.

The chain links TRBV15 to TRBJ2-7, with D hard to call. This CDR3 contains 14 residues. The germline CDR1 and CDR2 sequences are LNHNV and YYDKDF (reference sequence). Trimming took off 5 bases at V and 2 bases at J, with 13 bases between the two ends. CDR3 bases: TGTGCCACCAGCGTCGCAGCCATCGCCTACGAGCAGTACTTC. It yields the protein CATSVAAIAYEQYF.

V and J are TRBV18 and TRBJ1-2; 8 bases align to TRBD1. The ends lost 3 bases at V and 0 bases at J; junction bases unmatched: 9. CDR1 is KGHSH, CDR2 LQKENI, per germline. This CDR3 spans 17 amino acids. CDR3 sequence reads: CASSPLTDRATNYGYTF. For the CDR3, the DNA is TGTGCCAGCTCACCTCTTACGGACAGGGCGACTAACTATGGCTACACCTTC.

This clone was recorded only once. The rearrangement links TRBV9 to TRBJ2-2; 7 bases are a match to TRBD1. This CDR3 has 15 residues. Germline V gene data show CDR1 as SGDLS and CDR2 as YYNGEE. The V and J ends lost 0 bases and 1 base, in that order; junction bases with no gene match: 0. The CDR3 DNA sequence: TGTGCCAGCAGCGTAGGGACAGGGAACACCGGGGAGCTGTTTTTT. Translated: CASSVGTGNTGELFF.

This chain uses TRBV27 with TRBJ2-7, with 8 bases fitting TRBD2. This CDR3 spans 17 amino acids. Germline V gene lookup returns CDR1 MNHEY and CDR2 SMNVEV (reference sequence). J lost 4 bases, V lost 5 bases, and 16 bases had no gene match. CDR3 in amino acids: CASSPLSGRAKRYEQYF. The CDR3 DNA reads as TGTGCCAGCAGTCCCCTCAGCGGGAGAGCCAAACGGTACGAGCAGTACTTC.

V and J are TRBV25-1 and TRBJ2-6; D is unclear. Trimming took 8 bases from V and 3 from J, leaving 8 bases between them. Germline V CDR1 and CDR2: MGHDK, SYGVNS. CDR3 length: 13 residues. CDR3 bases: TGTGCCAGCTCAAAGAGTGGGGCCAACGTCCTGACTTTC. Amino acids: CASSKSGANVLTF.

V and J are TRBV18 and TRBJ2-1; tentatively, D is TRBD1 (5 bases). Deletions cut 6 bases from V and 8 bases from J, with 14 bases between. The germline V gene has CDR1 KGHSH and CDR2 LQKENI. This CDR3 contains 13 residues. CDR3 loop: CASSPARDHEQFF. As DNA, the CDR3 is TGTGCCAGCTCTCCGGCCAGGGATCATGAGCAGTTCTTC. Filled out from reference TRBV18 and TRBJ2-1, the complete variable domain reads NAGVMQNPRHLVRRRGQEARLRCSPMKGHSHVYWYRQLPEEGLKFMVYLQKENIIDESGMPKERFSAEFPKEGPSILRIQQVVRGDSAAYFCASSPARDHEQFFGPGTRLTVL.

CDR3: CASSLALGTVTYEQYF. Written as DNA, the CDR3 is TGCGCCAGCAGCTTGGCGTTGGGGACAGTTACCTACGAGCAGTACTTC. This chain joins TRBV5-1 and TRBJ2-7; 7 bases map to TRBD1. V dropped 0 bases and J dropped 2; count of bases not matched to a gene: 8. There are 16 residues in the CDR3. Germline V gene sequence: CDR1 SGHRS, CDR2 YFSETQ.

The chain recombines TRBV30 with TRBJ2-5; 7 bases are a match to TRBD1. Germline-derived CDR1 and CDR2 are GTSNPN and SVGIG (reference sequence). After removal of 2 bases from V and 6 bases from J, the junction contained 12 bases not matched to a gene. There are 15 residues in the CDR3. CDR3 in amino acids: CAWSPSLTGVKTQYF. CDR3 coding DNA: TGTGCCTGGAGTCCCTCCCTTACAGGGGTAAAGACCCAGTACTTC. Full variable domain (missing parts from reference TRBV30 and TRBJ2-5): SQTIHQWPATLVQPVGSPLSLECTVEGTSNPNLYWYRQAAGRGLQLLFYSVGIGQISSEVPQNLSASRPQDRQFILSSKKLLLSDSGFYLCAWSPSLTGVKTQYFGPGTRLLVL.

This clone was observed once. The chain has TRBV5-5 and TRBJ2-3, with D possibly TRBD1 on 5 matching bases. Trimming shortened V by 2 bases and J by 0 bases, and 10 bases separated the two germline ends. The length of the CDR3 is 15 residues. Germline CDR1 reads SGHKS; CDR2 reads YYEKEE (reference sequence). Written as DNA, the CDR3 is TGTGCCAGCAGCTTAGACAGTGTAAGCACAGATACGCAGTATTTT. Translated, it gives CASSLDSVSTDTQYF.

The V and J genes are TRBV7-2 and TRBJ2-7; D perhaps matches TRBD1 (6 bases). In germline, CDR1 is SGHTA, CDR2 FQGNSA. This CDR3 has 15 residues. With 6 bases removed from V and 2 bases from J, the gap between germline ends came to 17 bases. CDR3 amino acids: CASSQQGGPAYEQYF. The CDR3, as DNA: TGTGCCAGCAGTCAACAGGGTGGACCCGCCTACGAGCAGTACTTC.

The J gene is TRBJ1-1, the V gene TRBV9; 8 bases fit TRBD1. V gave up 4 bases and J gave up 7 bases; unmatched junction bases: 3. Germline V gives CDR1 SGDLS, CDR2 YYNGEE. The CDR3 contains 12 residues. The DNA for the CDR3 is TGTGCCAGCAGCCCGGACAGGGTTGAAGCTTTCTTT. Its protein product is CASSPDRVEAFF.

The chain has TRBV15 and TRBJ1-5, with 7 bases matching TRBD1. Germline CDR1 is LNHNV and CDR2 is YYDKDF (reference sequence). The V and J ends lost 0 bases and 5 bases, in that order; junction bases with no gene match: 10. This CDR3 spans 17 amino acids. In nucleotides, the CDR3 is TGTGCCACCAGCAGAGATGGGACAGCTTCAAGACATCAGCCCCAGCATTTT. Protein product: CATSRDGTASRHQPQHF.

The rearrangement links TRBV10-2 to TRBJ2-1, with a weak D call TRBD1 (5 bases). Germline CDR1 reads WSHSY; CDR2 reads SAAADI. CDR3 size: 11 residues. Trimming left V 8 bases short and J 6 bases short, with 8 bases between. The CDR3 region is CASGRVNEQFF. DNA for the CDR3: TGCGCCAGCGGCAGGGTCAATGAGCAGTTCTTC.

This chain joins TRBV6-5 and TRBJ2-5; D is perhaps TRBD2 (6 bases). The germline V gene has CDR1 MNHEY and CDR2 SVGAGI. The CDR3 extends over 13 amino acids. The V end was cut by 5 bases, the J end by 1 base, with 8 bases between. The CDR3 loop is CASSRDFQETQYF. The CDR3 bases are TGTGCCAGCAGTCGGGACTTCCAAGAGACCCAGTACTTC.

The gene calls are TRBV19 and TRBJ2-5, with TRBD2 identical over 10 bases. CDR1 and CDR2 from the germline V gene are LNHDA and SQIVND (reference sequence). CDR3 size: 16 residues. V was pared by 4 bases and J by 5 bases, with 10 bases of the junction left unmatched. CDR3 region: CASSKGTLAGRETQYF. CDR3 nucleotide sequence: TGTGCCAGTAGTAAGGGGACACTAGCGGGAAGGGAGACCCAGTACTTC.

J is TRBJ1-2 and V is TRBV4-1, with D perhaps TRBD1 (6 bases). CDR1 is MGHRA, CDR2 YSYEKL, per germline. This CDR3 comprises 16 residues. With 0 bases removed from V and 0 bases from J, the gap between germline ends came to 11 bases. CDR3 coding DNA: TGCGCCAGCAGCCAAGACCCGGCAGGGGCTAACTATGGCTACACCTTC. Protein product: CASSQDPAGANYGYTF.

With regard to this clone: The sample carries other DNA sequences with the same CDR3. In nucleotides, the CDR3 is TGCGCCAGCAGCTTGACAGGGGTGGAGACCCAGTACTTC. Translation gives CASSLTGVETQYF. The chain carries TRBV5-1 and TRBJ2-5; 7 bases are a match to TRBD1. CDR1 and CDR2 (germline): SGHRS, YFSETQ. V trimming: 1 base; J trimming: 5 bases; junction bases outside the gene matches: 2. The CDR3 is 13 residues long.

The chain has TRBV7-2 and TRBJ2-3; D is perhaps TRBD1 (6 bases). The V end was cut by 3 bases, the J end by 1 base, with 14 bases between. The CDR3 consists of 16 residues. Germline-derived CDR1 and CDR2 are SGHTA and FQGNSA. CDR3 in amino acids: CASSFGTGLGTDTQYF. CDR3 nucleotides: TGTGCCAGCAGCTTTGGAACAGGGTTGGGCACAGATACGCAGTATTTT.

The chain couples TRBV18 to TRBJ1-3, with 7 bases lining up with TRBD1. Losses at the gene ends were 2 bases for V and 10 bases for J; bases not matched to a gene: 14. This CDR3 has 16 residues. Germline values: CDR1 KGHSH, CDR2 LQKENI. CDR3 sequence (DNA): TGTGCCAGCTCACCAGTGGGACAGCCACAACGTTCGACCATATATTTT. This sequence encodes CASSPVGQPQRSTIYF. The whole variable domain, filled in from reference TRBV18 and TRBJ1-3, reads NAGVMQNPRHLVRRRGQEARLRCSPMKGHSHVYWYRQLPEEGLKFMVYLQKENIIDESGMPKERFSAEFPKEGPSILRIQQVVRGDSAAYFCASSPVGQPQRSTIYFGEGSWLTVV.

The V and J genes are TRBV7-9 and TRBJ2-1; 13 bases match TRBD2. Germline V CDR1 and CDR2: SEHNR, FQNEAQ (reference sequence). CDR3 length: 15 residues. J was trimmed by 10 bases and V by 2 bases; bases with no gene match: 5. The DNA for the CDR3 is TGTGCCAGCAGCTTAAGGACTAGCGGGAGACTAGAGCAGTTCTTC. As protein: CASSLRTSGRLEQFF.

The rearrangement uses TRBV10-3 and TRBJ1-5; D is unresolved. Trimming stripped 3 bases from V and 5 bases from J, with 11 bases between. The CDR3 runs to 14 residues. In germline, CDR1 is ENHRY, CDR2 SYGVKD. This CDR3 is CAISEKGFDQPQHF. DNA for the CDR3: TGTGCCATCAGTGAAAAGGGCTTCGATCAGCCCCAGCATTTT.

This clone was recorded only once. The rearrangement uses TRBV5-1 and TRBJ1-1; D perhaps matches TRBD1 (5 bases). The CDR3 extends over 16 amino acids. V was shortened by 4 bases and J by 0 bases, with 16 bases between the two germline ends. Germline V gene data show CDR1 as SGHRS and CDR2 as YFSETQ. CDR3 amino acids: CASSPGPGTVNTEAFF. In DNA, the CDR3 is TGCGCCAGCAGCCCGGGACCCGGGACGGTGAACACTGAAGCTTTCTTT.

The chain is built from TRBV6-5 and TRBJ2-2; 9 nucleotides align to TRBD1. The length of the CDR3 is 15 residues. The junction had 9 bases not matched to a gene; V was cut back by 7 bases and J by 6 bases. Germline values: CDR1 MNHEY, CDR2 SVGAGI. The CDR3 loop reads CASTRGQGMAGELFF. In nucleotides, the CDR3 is TGTGCCAGCACTAGAGGACAGGGGATGGCCGGGGAGCTGTTTTTT.

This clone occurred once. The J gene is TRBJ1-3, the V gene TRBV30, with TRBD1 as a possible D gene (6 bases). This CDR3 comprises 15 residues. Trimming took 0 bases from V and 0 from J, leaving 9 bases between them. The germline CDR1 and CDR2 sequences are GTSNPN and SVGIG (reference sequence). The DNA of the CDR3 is TGTGCCTGGAGTGTAACCAGGGGCTCTGGAAACACCATATATTTT. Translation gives CAWSVTRGSGNTIYF. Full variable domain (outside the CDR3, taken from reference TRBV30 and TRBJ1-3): SQTIHQWPATLVQPVGSPLSLECTVEGTSNPNLYWYRQAAGRGLQLLFYSVGIGQISSEVPQNLSASRPQDRQFILSSKKLLLSDSGFYLCAWSVTRGSGNTIYFGEGSWLTVV.

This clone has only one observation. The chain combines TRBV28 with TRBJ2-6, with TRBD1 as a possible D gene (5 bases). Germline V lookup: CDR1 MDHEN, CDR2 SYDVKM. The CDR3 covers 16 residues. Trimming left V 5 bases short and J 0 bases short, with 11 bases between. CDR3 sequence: CASSLDRISGANVLTF. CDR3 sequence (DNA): TGTGCCAGCAGTCTCGACAGAATCTCTGGGGCCAACGTCCTGACTTTC.

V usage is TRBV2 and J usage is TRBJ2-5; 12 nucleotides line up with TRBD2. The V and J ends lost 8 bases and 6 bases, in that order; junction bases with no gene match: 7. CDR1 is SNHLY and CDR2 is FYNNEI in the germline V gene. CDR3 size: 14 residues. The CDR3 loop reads CASGERTSGKTQYF. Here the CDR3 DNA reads TGTGCCAGCGGAGAGAGGACTAGCGGGAAGACCCAGTACTTC. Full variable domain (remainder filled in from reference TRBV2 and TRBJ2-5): EPEVTQTPSHQVTQMGQEVILRCVPISNHLYFYWYRQILGQKVEFLVSFYNNEISEKSEIFDDQFSVERPDGSNFTLKIRSTKLEDSAMYFCASGERTSGKTQYFGPGTRLLVL.